These 3 T cell receptor beta chains were all obtained from the same sample, sequenced in a study of response to subunit inactivated influenza vaccine. TCRdb re-called the RT-PCR reads with MiXCR, one entry per CDR3 protein. The sample includes around 530,000 distinct CDR3 sequences, approximately 12% of them seen just once. Sequencing used PBMCs from blood, obtained on the day of vaccination. The receptors shown here come from a man aged 45-65 years who received an inactivated influenza vaccine.

In this sample, this clonotype turned up a few times. The CDR3 DNA follows: TGTGCCAGCAGTTATGGGAGTGGGGGCTTCGATGAGCAGTTCTTC. Translation gives CASSYGSGGFDEQFF. This chain joins TRBV28 and TRBJ2-1; perhaps TRBD1 as D (6 bases). Germline assignment: CDR1 MDHEN and CDR2 SYDVKM. This CDR3 contains 15 residues. The ends were cut back, 4 bases at V and 8 bases at J, with 18 bases in the middle.

In its sample, this clonotype was seen a few times. The chain links TRBV9 to TRBJ2-7; 9 positions match TRBD1. J lost 0 bases, V lost 1 base, and 2 bases had no gene match. CDR3 length: 15 residues. Germline V gene lookup returns CDR1 SGDLS and CDR2 YYNGEE. The CDR3 nucleotides read TGTGCCAGCAGCGTACAGACAGGGGGCTCCTACGAGCAGTACTTC. Translating gives CASSVQTGGSYEQYF.

This clonotype was observed a few times. The genes are TRBV5-1 and TRBJ2-2; unclear D gene. The CDR3 consists of 15 residues. Germline CDR1 reads SGHRS; CDR2 reads YFSETQ. V shed 0 bases and J shed 2 bases, with 8 bases lying between them. In nucleotides, the CDR3 is TGCGCCAGCAGCTTGGAAGCCAGAAACACCGGGGAGCTGTTTTTT. Amino acid sequence: CASSLEARNTGELFF.